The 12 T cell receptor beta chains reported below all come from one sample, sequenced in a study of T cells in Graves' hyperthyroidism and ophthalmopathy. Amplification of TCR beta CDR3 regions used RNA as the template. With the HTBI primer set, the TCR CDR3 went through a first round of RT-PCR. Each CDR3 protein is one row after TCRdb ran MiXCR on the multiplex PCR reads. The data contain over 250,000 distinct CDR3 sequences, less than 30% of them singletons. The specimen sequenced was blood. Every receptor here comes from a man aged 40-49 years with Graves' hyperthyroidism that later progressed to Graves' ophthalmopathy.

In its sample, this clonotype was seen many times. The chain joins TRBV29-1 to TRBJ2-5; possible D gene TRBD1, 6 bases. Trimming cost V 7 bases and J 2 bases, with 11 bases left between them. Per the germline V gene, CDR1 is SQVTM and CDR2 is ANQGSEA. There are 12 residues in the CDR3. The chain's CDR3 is CSGRGLQETQYF. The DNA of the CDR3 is TGCAGCGGCAGGGGCTTGCAAGAGACCCAGTACTTC.

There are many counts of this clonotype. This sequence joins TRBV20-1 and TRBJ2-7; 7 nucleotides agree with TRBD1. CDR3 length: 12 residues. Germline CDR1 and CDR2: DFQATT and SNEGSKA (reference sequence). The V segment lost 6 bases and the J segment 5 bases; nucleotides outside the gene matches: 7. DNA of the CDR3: TGCAGTGCCAAACAGGGGCTTCACGAGCAGTACTTC. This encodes CSAKQGLHEQYF.

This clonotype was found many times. As DNA, the CDR3 is TGTGCCTGGAGCGATACGGGCAATCAGCCCCAGCATTTT. Its protein is CAWSDTGNQPQHF. The chain combines TRBV30 with TRBJ1-5; D unclear. V lost 3 bases to trimming and J lost 2 bases, with 8 bases between them. The CDR3 spans 13 residues. Germline CDR1 and CDR2: GTSNPN and SVGIG (reference sequence).

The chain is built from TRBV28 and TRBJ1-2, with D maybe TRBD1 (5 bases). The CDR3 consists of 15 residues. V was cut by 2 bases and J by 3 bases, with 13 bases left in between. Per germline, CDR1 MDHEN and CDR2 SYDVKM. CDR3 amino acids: CASSLDWGSHYGYTF. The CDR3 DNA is TGTGCCAGCAGTTTAGATTGGGGCTCTCACTATGGCTACACCTTC.

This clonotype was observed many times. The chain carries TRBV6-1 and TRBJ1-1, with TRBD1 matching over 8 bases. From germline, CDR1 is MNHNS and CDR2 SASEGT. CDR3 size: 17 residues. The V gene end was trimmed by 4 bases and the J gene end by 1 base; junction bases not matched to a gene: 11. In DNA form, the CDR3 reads TGTGCCAGCAGTGGAAGGGGACAGGCTAGAAGGAACACTGAAGCTTTCTTT. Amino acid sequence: CASSGRGQARRNTEAFF.

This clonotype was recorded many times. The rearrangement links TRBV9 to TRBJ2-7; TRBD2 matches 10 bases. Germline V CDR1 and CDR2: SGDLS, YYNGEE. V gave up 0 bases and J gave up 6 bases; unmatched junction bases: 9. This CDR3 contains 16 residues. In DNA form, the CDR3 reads TGTGCCAGCAGCGTAGGTCTAGCCAGCGGGAGGGCCGAGCAGTACTTC. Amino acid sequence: CASSVGLASGRAEQYF.

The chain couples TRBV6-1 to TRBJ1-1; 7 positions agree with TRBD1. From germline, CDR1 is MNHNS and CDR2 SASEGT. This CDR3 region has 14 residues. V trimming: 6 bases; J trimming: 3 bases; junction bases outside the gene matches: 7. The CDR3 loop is CASRPVGQDTEAFF. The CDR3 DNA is TGTGCCAGCAGGCCGGTTGGACAGGACACTGAAGCTTTCTTT.

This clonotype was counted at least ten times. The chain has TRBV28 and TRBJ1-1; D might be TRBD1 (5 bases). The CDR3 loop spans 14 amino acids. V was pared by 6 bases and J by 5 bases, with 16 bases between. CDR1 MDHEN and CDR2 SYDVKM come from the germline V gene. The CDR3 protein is CASSPIGAWTEAFF. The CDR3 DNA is TGTGCCAGCAGCCCGATCGGGGCTTGGACTGAAGCTTTCTTT.

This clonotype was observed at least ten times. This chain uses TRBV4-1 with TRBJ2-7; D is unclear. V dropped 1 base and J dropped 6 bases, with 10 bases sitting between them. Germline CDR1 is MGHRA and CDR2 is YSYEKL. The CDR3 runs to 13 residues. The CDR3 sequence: CASSQGPTREQYF. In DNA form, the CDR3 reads TGCGCCAGCAGCCAAGGCCCGACCCGCGAGCAGTACTTC.

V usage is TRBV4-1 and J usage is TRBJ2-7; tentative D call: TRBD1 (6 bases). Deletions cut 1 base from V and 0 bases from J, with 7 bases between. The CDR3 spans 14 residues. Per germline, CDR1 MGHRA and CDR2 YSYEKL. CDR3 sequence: CASSQGTDSYEQYF. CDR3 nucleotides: TGCGCCAGCAGCCAAGGGACAGACTCCTACGAGCAGTACTTC.

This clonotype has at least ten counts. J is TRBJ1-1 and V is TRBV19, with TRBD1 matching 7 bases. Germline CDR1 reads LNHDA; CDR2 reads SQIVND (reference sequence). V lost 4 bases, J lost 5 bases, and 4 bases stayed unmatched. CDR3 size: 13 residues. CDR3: CASSSDRVTEAFF. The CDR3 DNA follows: TGTGCCAGTAGTAGCGACAGGGTTACTGAAGCTTTCTTT. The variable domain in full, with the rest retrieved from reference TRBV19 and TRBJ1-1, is DGGITQSPKYLFRKEGQNVTLSCEQNLNHDAMYWYRQDPGQGLRLIYYSQIVNDFQKGDIAEGYSVSREKKESFPLTVTSAQKNPTAFYLCASSSDRVTEAFFGQGTRLTVV.

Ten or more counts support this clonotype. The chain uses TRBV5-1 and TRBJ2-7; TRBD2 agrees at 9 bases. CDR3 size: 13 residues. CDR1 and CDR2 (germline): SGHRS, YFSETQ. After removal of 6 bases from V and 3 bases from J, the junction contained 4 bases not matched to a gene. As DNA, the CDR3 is TGCGCCAGCACTTTAGCGGGAGACTACGAGCAGTACTTC. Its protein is CASTLAGDYEQYF.